A selection of T cell receptor beta chains follows, all from one sample in a study of cytotoxic CD8 clonotypes in ibrutinib-treated CLL. Sequencing was performed with immunoSEQ multiplex PCR; in TCRdb, only in-frame clones are kept and a portion is missing. This sample has about 140,000 clones, with about 72% found just once. The specimen was PBMCs, collected after 12 months of ibrutinib treatment. The receptors shown here come from a human donor with chronic lymphocytic leukemia. The CDR3 runs from the conserved cysteine through the conserved F or W. The D gene is left open where the match is weak. Not every row has a clone size; where given, it reads once, few, many or a size class.

J gene | CDR3 length | clone size | D gene | V gene | CDR3 DNA | CDR3 protein
TRBJ2-2 | 12 | . | . | TRBV7-2 | TGTGCCAGCACTCAGGCGGCCGGGGAGCTGTTTTTT | CASTQAAGELFF
TRBJ2-7 | 17 | . | TRBD2 | TRBV4-1 | TGCGCCAGCAGCCAAGGGAGCGGGAGGGCCTTGATCTACGAGCAGTACTTC | CASSQGSGRALIYEQYF
TRBJ1-6 | 12 | few | . | TRBV30 | TGTGCCTGGGGGGACTCCCATTCACCCCTCCACTTT | CAWGDSHSPLHF
TRBJ2-3 | 16 | . | . | TRBV27 | TGTGCCAGCAGCCGCAGACCCTCAGTAGGCACAGATACGCAGTATTTT | CASSRRPSVGTDTQYF
TRBJ2-5 | 14 | once | TRBD1 | TRBV27 | TGTGCCAGCAGATTACAGGGGGGCCAAGAGACCCAGTACTTC | CASRLQGGQETQYF
TRBJ2-7 | 13 | . | TRBD1 | TRBV6-6 | TGTGCCAGCAGTCCACGGGACAGGGAAAGGGAGGGGTTC | CASSPRDREREGF
TRBJ2-3 | 15 | . | . | TRBV5-6 | TGTGCCAGCAGCTTGGGGGACCTTAAGGCAGATACGCAGTATTTT | CASSLGDLKADTQYF
TRBJ2-7 | 13 | . | TRBD1 | TRBV28 | TGTGCCAGCAACATCTGGACAGGGCGCGAGCAGTACTTC | CASNIWTGREQYF
TRBJ2-7 | 15 | . | TRBD1 | TRBV15 | TGTGCCACCAGCAGAGAGGCAGGGGGCGGATACGAGCAGTACTTC | CATSREAGGGYEQYF
TRBJ1-2 | 15 | once | . | TRBV4-1 | TGCGCCAGCAGCCAACTGGACGGTGCAAACTATGGCTACACCTTC | CASSQLDGANYGYTF
TRBJ2-3 | 9 | . | . | TRBV20-1 | TGCAGTGCTGGCCGGACTACACACTTT | CSAGRTTHF
TRBJ2-7 | 13 | . | . | TRBV10-3 | TGTGCCATCAGTGAAGCCCGGACAGCCGAGCAGTACTTC | CAISEARTAEQYF
TRBJ1-6 | 14 | . | . | TRBV6-6 | TGTGCCAGCCTCGGGAAACAGCATAATTCACCCCTCCACTTT | CASLGKQHNSPLHF
TRBJ1-1 | 13 | . | TRBD1 | TRBV5-1 | TGCGCCAGCAGCGGGGACAGATCGGATCTAGCTTTCTTT | CASSGDRSDLAFF
TRBJ2-1 | 14 | . | TRBD2 | TRBV15 | TGTGCCACCAGCAGAAAGGGACTAGCGGGAGAGCAGTTCTTC | CATSRKGLAGEQFF
TRBJ1-2 | 11 | . | . | TRBV29-1 | TGCAGCGTTGGACAGCTCTATGGCTACACCTTC | CSVGQLYGYTF
TRBJ2-3 | 15 | . | TRBD1 | TRBV2 | TGTGCCAGCAGTGACGGGACAGGGCGCACAGATACGCAGTATTTT | CASSDGTGRTDTQYF
TRBJ2-5 | 13 | . | TRBD2 | TRBV2 | TGTGCCAGCAGTGTGGGACTAGCGGGAGAGCAGTACTTC | CASSVGLAGEQYF
TRBJ1-1 | 14 | . | . | TRBV4-1 | TGCGCCAGCAGCCAACTGGTAGGGGCTCCTGAAGCTTTCTTT | CASSQLVGAPEAFF
TRBJ1-2 | 13 | . | TRBD1 | TRBV28 | TGTGCCAGCAGTACGGGACAGGGCAGGGGCTACACCTTC | CASSTGQGRGYTF
TRBJ1-4 | 15 | . | . | TRBV6-1 | TGTGCCAGCACCGCCATAGGACTTCCCAATGAAAAACTGTTTTTT | CASTAIGLPNEKLFF
TRBJ1-1 | 13 | . | TRBD1 | TRBV6-5 | TGTGCCATCGACAGGGGGCGGAACACTGAAGCTTTCTTT | CAIDRGRNTEAFF
TRBJ2-3 | 16 | . | . | TRBV9 | TGTGCCAGCAGCGCGCGAGACAGATACAGGGCAGATACGCAGTATTTT | CASSARDRYRADTQYF
TRBJ2-7 | 14 | once | . | TRBV28 | TGTGCCAGCAACGCCCCAGAAGACTCCTACGAGCAGTACTTC | CASNAPEDSYEQYF
TRBJ1-5 | 14 | few | . | TRBV21-1 | TGTGCCAGCAGCAAAGCGCTCTCAGGTCAGCCCCAGCATTTT | CASSKALSGQPQHF
TRBJ1-1 | 13 | . | . | TRBV28 | TGTGCCAGCAGCCCCTTGGCGGAGACTGAAGCTTTCTTT | CASSPLAETEAFF
TRBJ1-1 | 15 | many | TRBD1 | TRBV5-1 | TGCGCCAGCAGCTTGGGAGGGACAGGATACACTGAAGCTTTCTTT | CASSLGGTGYTEAFF
TRBJ2-3 | 12 | . | . | TRBV7-8 | TGTGCCAGCAGCTCGGGCGGGTATACGCAGTATTTT | CASSSGGYTQYF
TRBJ2-3 | 15 | . | . | TRBV5-1 | TGCGCCAGCAGCAAAGGACTCCTAAGCACAGATACGCAGTATTTT | CASSKGLLSTDTQYF
TRBJ2-5 | 17 | . | . | TRBV10-3 | TGTGCCATCAGTGAGCCTTACAGGGGAGGGGACCAAGAGACCCAGTACTTC | CAISEPYRGGDQETQYF
TRBJ1-2 | 14 | . | . | TRBV11-2 | TGTGCCAGCAGCCTAGCCGGTCCGCTCTATGGCTACACCTTC | CASSLAGPLYGYTF
TRBJ2-5 | 16 | . | TRBD2 | TRBV15 | TGTGCCACCAGCAGAGATAGGGAAGCGGGGCGGGGGACCCAGTACTTC | CATSRDREAGRGTQYF
TRBJ1-2 | 12 | . | . | TRBV25-1 | TGTGCCAGCAGAACGGGAGGGTATGGCTACACCTTC | CASRTGGYGYTF
TRBJ1-2 | 14 | . | . | TRBV5-1 | TGCGCCAGCAGCTTGCTTGACAGGCAAGATGGCTACACCTTC | CASSLLDRQDGYTF
TRBJ2-2 | 17 | . | TRBD1 | TRBV7-9 | TGTGCCAGCAGCTTATCGATGGGACAGGGGAACACCGGGGAGCTGTTTTTT | CASSLSMGQGNTGELFF
TRBJ2-1 | 14 | once | . | TRBV28 | TGTGCCAGCAGCCACGATCCCCAGTACAATGAGCAGTTCTTC | CASSHDPQYNEQFF
TRBJ1-1 | 11 | . | . | TRBV2 | TGTGCCAGCAGTGGGGATACTGAAGCTTTCTTT | CASSGDTEAFF
TRBJ2-7 | 15 | once | TRBD2 | TRBV4-3 | TGCGCCAGCAGCCAATCCGGGACTAGCAACTACGAGCAGTACTTC | CASSQSGTSNYEQYF
TRBJ1-1 | 14 | . | . | TRBV29-1 | TGCAGCGTTGAGGGTGGGGGGGTAAACACTGAAGCTTTCTTT | CSVEGGGVNTEAFF
TRBJ1-1 | 13 | . | . | TRBV7-2 | TGTGCCAGCAGCTTAGTTACGAACACTGAAGCTTTCTTT | CASSLVTNTEAFF
TRBJ2-5 | 13 | . | TRBD1 | TRBV18 | TGTGCCAGCTCAGGGGGACAGCAAGAGACCCAGTACTTC | CASSGGQQETQYF
TRBJ2-6 | 16 | . | . | TRBV18 | TGTGCCAGCTCACTCTCCCTTGGGGCTGGGGCCAACGTCCTGACTTTC | CASSLSLGAGANVLTF
TRBJ1-1 | 13 | . | . | TRBV9 | TGTGCCAGCAGCGTCACAGGGAGGCCTGAAGCTTTCTTT | CASSVTGRPEAFF
TRBJ2-1 | 13 | few | . | TRBV6-6 | TGTGCCAGCAGGATCTTACAGAACAATGAGCAGTTCTTC | CASRILQNNEQFF
TRBJ1-6 | 16 | . | TRBD1 | TRBV5-6 | TGTGCCAGCAGCGCTTCCGGGACAGTAGATAATTCACCCCTCCACTTT | CASSASGTVDNSPLHF
TRBJ1-6 | 12 | few | . | TRBV27 | TGTGCCAGCAGTACCAGAAATTCACCCCTCCACTTT | CASSTRNSPLHF
TRBJ2-2 | 15 | . | TRBD1 | TRBV19 | TGTGCCAGTAGGGTGGGACAGACGAACACCGGGGAGCTGTTTTTT | CASRVGQTNTGELFF
TRBJ2-1 | 15 | . | . | TRBV2 | TGTGCCAGCAGCTCGACAGAAAGCTCCTACAATGAGCAGTTCTTC | CASSSTESSYNEQFF
TRBJ1-2 | 12 | . | . | TRBV2 | TGTGCCAGCAGTGGAGGGAACTATGGCTACACCTTC | CASSGGNYGYTF
TRBJ1-2 | 15 | . | TRBD1 | TRBV11-2 | TGTGCCAGCAGCTTTAGGGGGACAGGGGACTATGGCTACACCTTC | CASSFRGTGDYGYTF
TRBJ2-7 | 15 | . | . | TRBV10-3 | TGTGCCATCAGTGAGTCTGAACAAGGCTCCTACGAGCAGTACTTC | CAISESEQGSYEQYF
TRBJ2-6 | 16 | . | TRBD1 | TRBV15 | TGTGCCACCAGCAGAGATCAGGGGGCCGGGGCCAACGTCCTGACTTTC | CATSRDQGAGANVLTF
TRBJ1-4 | 15 | . | . | TRBV6-5 | TGTGCCAGCAGCGACCGACTACGGCCTAGGGAAAAACTGTTTTTT | CASSDRLRPREKLFF
TRBJ2-7 | 11 | . | . | TRBV20-1 | TGCAGTGCTTTGCTTGCTTACGAGCAGTACTTC | CSALLAYEQYF
TRBJ1-4 | 15 | . | . | TRBV28 | TGTGCCAGCAGTCCCCCAACGGGGGCGGGTGAAAAACTGTTTTTT | CASSPPTGAGEKLFF
TRBJ1-1 | 16 | once | . | TRBV2 | TGTGCCAGCAGGACGACAGGAACCTTACCTAACACTGAAGCTTTCTTT | CASRTTGTLPNTEAFF
TRBJ2-2 | 17 | many | TRBD2 | TRBV19 | TGTGCCAGTAGTACCCTAGCAGCGGGAGGGTACACCGGGGAGCTGTTTTTT | CASSTLAAGGYTGELFF
TRBJ1-5 | 15 | . | . | TRBV11-2 | TGTGCCAGCAGCTTAGGTCCGTATAGCAATCAGCCCCAGCATTTT | CASSLGPYSNQPQHF